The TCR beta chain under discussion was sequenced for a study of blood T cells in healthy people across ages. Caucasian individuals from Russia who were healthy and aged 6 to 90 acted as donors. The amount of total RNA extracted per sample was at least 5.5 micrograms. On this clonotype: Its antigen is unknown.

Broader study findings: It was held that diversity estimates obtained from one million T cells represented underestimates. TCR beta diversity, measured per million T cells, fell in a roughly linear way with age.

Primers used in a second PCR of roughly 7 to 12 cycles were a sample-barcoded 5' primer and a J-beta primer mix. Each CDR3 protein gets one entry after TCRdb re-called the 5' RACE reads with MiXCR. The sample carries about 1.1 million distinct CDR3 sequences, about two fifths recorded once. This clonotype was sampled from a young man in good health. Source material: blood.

CDR3 bases: TGTGCCAGCAGCGTTGGGAACAGGGGGGACACTGAAGCTTTCTTT. Protein: CASSVGNRGDTEAFF. The chain combines TRBV9 with TRBJ1-1; 8 positions agree with TRBD1. This CDR3 contains 15 residues. Germline V gives CDR1 SGDLS, CDR2 YYNGEE. Trimming took 2 bases from V and 3 from J; bases not matched to a gene: 6.